Sequencing of this T cell receptor beta chain was carried out in a study of cytomegalovirus exposure and HLA in healthy donors. Study-wide results and caveats: Researchers reported that a few CMV-associated chains were confirmed in vitro as CMV antigen-specific. The listing of approximately 160 TCR beta chains classed them as cytomegalovirus-associated. The tendency of first-cohort TCR clusters to co-occur in the approximately 110 validation repertoires was identified by a subsequent analysis.

As to this clone: Antigen: not known.

Trimming removed 0 bases at V and 4 bases at J, with 21 bases between. This CDR3 has 18 amino acids. From germline, CDR1 is SGHVS and CDR2 FNYEAQ. The approximately 130-subject validation cohort, separate from the approximately 670-subject first cohort, included the donors. TCRdb keeps only in-frame clones here, not all; method: immunoSEQ multiplex PCR. The table has about 160,000 clones, approximately 96% seen once. J is TRBJ1-2 and V is TRBV7-6; weak D call: TRBD1 (5 bases). Input material: PBMCs. The receptor's source is a woman aged 18-29 years in good health and CMV-seronegative. CDR3 sequence: CASSLAGDRFNPTYGYTF. CDR3 bases: TGTGCCAGCAGCTTAGCCGGAGACAGATTCAACCCCACCTATGGCTACACCTTC.